The sequence of this TCR beta chain was determined in a study of blood T cell repertoires in COVID-19. Some clones are missing from TCRdb's copy, which holds only in-frame ones; the method was immunoSEQ multiplex PCR. The sample has approximately 94,000 clones, 85% seen once; the top ten hold roughly 13%. Trimming cost V 6 bases and J 8 bases; bases outside gene matches: 7. The CDR3 has 13 amino acids. Per germline, CDR1 SEHNR and CDR2 FQNEAQ (reference sequence). The source of this sequence is a man over 45 with active or convalescent COVID-19. The specimen was peripheral blood. This chain connects TRBV7-9 to TRBJ1-2; TRBD1 matches 9 bases. The CDR3 DNA reads TGTGCCAGCAGTTGGGACAGGGCAGGCGGCTACACCTTC. Protein product: CASSWDRAGGYTF.